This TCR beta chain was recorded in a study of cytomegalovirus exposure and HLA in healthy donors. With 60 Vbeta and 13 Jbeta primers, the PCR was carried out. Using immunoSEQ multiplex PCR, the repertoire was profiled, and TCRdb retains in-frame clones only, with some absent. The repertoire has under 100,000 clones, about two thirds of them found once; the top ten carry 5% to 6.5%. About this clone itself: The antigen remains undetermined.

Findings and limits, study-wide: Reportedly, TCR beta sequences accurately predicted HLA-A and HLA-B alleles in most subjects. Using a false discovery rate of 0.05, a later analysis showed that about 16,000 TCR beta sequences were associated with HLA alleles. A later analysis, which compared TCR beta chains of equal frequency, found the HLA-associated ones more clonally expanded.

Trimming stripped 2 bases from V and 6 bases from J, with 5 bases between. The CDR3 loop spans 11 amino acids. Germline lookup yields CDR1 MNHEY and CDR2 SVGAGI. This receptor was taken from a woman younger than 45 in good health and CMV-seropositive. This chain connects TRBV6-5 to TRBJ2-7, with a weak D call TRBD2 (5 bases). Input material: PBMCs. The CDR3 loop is CASSYAGEQYF. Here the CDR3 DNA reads TGTGCCAGCAGTTACGCGGGCGAGCAGTACTTC.